A selection of T cell receptor beta chains follows, all from one sample in a study of regulatory T cells in long-lasting Graves disease. TCRdb processed the multiplex PCR reads anew with MiXCR; each CDR3 protein has one entry. The table includes about 420,000 distinct CDR3 sequences, around 15% detected once. These data were also filed under a second study, of T cells in Graves' hyperthyroidism and ophthalmopathy.

The source was peripheral blood mononuclear cells (PBMCs), collected at new diagnosis, from a patient treated with antithyroid drugs. The receptors were gathered from a woman aged 18-29 years with Graves disease. Both conserved end residues are part of each CDR3. The D gene is left open where the match is weak. Clone size is not always given. Where it is, it says once, few, many or a class for expanded clones.

>TRBJ2-5|many|TRBV28|TRBD2
TGTGCCAGCAGTACCTCCGGGACTAGGGAAGGGGAGACCCAGTACTTC
CASSTSGTREGETQYF
>TRBJ2-7|many|TRBV11-2|NA
TGTGCCAGCAGCTTACCTCGGGGGAACGAGCAGTACTTC
CASSLPRGNEQYF
>TRBJ2-7|many|TRBV7-2|TRBD2
TGTGCCAGCAGCTATCTAGGGGCGGGAGTAAACCACGAGCAGTACTTC
CASSYLGAGVNHEQYF
>TRBJ1-2|NA|TRBV30|NA
TGTGCCTGGAGTGTTTTGAATGGCTACACCTTC
CAWSVLNGYTF
>TRBJ2-7|many|TRBV28|TRBD1
TGTGCCAGCAGTGCCCGGACAGGGGAAAGCGAGCAGTACTTC
CASSARTGESEQYF
>TRBJ1-1|many|TRBV12-3/TRBV12-4|TRBD1
TGTGCCAGCAGTTCCCCGGCAGGGGGGTGGTACACTGAAGCTTTCTTT
CASSSPAGGWYTEAFF
>TRBJ1-5|many|TRBV27|TRBD1
TGTGCCAGCAGTCCTCGACAGGGGGCATGGCAGCCCCAGCATTTT
CASSPRQGAWQPQHF
>TRBJ2-1|many|TRBV5-5|TRBD2
TGTGCCAGCAGCCAACTAGCGGGGGTATACAATGAGCAGTTCTTC
CASSQLAGVYNEQFF
>TRBJ1-1|many|TRBV6-1|NA
TGTGCCAGCAGTAAACAGGTTTTGGTGAACACTGAAGCTTTCTTT
CASSKQVLVNTEAFF
>TRBJ1-1|many|TRBV11-2|NA
TGTGCCAGCAGCTTAGTCTCAGGGAACACTGAAGCTTTCTTT
CASSLVSGNTEAFF
>TRBJ2-5|many|TRBV7-2|TRBD1
TGTGCCAGCAGCTTAGGACAGGGACAAGAGACCCAGTACTTC
CASSLGQGQETQYF
>TRBJ1-1|many|TRBV29-1|NA
TGCAGCGTTGAAGACAGGCTAAACACTGAAGCTTTCTTT
CSVEDRLNTEAFF
>TRBJ2-4|many|TRBV12-3/TRBV12-4|NA
TGTGCCAGCAGTTTTATGGGGGGTATAGCCAAAAACATTCAGTACTTC
CASSFMGGIAKNIQYF
>TRBJ2-5|NA|TRBV29-1|TRBD2
TGCAGCGTTCTGGCTAGCGGGAGTATTGAGACCCAGTACTTC
CSVLASGSIETQYF
>TRBJ2-7|many|TRBV6-2/TRBV6-3|NA
TGTGCCAGCAGAAACACCACATGGCGGGACGGCGAGCAGTACTTC
CASRNTTWRDGEQYF
>TRBJ2-1|many|TRBV3-1|TRBD2
TGTGCCAGCACACGACTAGCCGGGAGCTCCTACAATGAGCAGTTCTTC
CASTRLAGSSYNEQFF
>TRBJ1-1|NA|TRBV5-1|TRBD1
TGCGCCAGCAGCGAAGGGACAGGGGTGTACACTGAAGCTTTCTTT
CASSEGTGVYTEAFF
>TRBJ2-1|many|TRBV5-1|NA
TGCGCCAGCAGCCCCTGGGGGGCTAGCGGAGGTGTTTGGGAGCAGTTCTTC
CASSPWGASGGVWEQFF
>TRBJ2-3|many|TRBV5-1|TRBD2
TGCGCCAGCAGCCCGCTCGCTAGCGGGATTCCACAAGATACGCAGTATTTT
CASSPLASGIPQDTQYF
>TRBJ2-7|many|TRBV3-1|TRBD1
TGTGCCAGCAGCCCTGCCACAGGGGATGGTAAGGCCTTC
CASSPATGDGKAF
>TRBJ2-5|few|TRBV20-1|NA
TGCAGCGCCGCCCGAGGGAGAGACTACCAAGAGACCCAGTACTTC
CSAARGRDYQETQYF
>TRBJ1-1|few|TRBV7-2|NA
TGTGCCAGCAGCTTAGTCCCGGGAAGGGACACTGAAGCTTTCTTT
CASSLVPGRDTEAFF
>TRBJ2-3|many|TRBV20-1|NA
TGCAGTGCTAGAAGGGCAGGTTACCGATCCACAGATACGCAGTATTTT
CSARRAGYRSTDTQYF
>TRBJ1-5|NA|TRBV6-2/TRBV6-3|TRBD1
TGTGCCAGCAGTGAGGGACAGGGGCCCAATCAGCCCCAGCATTTT
CASSEGQGPNQPQHF